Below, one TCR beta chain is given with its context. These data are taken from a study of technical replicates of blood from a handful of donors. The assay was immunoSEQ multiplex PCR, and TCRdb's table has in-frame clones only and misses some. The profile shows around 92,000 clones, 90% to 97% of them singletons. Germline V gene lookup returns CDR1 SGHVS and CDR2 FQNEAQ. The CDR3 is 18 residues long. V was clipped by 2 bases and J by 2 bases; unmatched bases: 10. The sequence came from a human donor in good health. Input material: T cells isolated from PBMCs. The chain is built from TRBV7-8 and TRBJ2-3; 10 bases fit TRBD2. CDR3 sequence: CASSLNMASGSYTDTQYF. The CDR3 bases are TGTGCCAGCAGCTTAAACATGGCTAGCGGGAGTTACACAGATACGCAGTATTTT.